This T cell receptor beta chain was documented in a study of shared clonotypes between healthy human individuals. Clones were sequenced by immunoSEQ multiplex PCR, and TCRdb holds only the in-frame ones, with some missing. The repertoire holds roughly 2.5 million clones, with over 85% as singletons. Naive CD4+ cells were CD45RA-selected; the remaining cells were memory. This TCR derives from a man younger than 35 in good health. Sequencing used naive CD4+ T cells sorted from blood. The sample's subset: CD45RA+ positively selected.

The CDR3 region has the DNA TGTGCCTCACTAGGGCCCAATGAAAAACTGTTTTTT. This sequence encodes CASLGPNEKLFF. V gene TRBV6-1 combines with J gene TRBJ1-4; D unresolved. Germline V lookup: CDR1 MNHNS, CDR2 SASEGT. Between the trimmed V and J ends, which lost 11 bases and 5 bases, there was a span of 12 bases. The CDR3 is 12 amino acids.